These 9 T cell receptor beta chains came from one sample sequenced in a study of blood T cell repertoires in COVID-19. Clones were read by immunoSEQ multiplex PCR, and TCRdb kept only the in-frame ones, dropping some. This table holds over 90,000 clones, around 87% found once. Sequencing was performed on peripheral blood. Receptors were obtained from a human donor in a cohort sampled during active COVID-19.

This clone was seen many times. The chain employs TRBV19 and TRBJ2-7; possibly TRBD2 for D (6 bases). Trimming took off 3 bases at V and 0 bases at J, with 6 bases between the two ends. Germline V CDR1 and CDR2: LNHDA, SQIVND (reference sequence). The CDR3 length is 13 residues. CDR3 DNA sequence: TGTGCCAGTAGTATGACTAGCTCCTACGAGCAGTACTTC. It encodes CASSMTSSYEQYF.

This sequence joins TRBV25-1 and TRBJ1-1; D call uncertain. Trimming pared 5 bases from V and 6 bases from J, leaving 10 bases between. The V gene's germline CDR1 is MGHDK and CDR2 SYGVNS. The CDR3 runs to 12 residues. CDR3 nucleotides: TGTGCCAGCAGTTCCGTCCCCCCTGAAGCTTTCTTT. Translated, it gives CASSSVPPEAFF. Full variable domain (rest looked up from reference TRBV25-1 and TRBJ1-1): EADIYQTPRYLVIGTGKKITLECSQTMGHDKMYWYQQDPGMELHLIHYSYGVNSTEKGDLSSESTVSRIRTEHFPLTLESARPSHTSQYLCASSSVPPEAFFGQGTRLTVV.

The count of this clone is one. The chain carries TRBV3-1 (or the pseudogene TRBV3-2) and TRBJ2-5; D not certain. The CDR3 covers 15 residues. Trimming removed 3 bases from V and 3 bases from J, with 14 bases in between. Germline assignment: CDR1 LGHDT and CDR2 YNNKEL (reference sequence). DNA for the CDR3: TGTGCCAGCAGCCAGAACCCACGCGGCGAAGAGACCCAGTACTTC. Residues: CASSQNPRGEETQYF.

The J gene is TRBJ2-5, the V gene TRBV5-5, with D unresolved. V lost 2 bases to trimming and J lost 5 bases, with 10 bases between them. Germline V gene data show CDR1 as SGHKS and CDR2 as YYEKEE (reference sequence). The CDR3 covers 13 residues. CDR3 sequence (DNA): TGTGCCAGCAGCTTCTTTTCAGGCGAGACCCAGTACTTC. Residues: CASSFFSGETQYF. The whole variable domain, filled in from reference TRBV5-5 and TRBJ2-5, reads DAGVTQSPTHLIKTRGQQVTLRCSPISGHKSVSWYQQVLGQGPQFIFQYYEKEERGRGNFPDRFSARQFPNYSSELNVNALLLGDSALYLCASSFFSGETQYFGPGTRLLVL.

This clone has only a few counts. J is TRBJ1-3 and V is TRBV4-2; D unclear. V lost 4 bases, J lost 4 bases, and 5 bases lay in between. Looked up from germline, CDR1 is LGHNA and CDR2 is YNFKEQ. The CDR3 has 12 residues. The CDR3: CASSPLGNTIYF. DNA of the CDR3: TGTGCCAGCAGCCCACTAGGAAACACCATATATTTT.

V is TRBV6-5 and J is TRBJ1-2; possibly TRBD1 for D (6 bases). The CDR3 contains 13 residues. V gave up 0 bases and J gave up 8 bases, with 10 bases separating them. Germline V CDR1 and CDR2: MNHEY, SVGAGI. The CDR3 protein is CASSYSMGAGYTF. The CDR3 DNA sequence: TGTGCCAGCAGTTACTCTATGGGGGCGGGCTACACCTTC.

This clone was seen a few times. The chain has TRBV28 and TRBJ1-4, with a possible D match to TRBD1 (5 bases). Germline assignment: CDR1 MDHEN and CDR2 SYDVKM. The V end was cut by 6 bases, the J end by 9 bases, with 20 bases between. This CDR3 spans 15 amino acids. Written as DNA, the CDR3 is TGTGCCAGCAGCACACCCCGGGGGAGGGAAAAAAAACTGTTTTTT. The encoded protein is CASSTPRGREKKLFF.

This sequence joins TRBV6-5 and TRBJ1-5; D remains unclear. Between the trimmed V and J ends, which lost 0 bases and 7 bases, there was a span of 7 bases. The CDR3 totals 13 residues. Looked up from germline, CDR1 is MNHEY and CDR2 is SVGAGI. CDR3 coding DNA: TGTGCCAGCAGTTACTCCGGGAAACAGCCCCAGCATTTT. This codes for CASSYSGKQPQHF.

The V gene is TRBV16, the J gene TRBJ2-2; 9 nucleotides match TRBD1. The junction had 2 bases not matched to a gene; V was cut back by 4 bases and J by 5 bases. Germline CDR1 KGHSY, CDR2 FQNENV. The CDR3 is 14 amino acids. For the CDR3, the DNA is TGTGCCAGCAGCCCACAGGGGGCGACCGGGGAGCTGTTTTTT. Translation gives CASSPQGATGELFF.